Shown below are 20 T cell receptor beta chains from a single sample sequenced in a study of T-cell reconstitution after alpha-beta-depleted transplantation in children. Using unique molecular identifiers, the investigators prepared the TCRbeta library. Using its own MiXCR run on the PCR reads, TCRdb lists one record per CDR3 protein. The sample has around 420,000 distinct CDR3 sequences, around 15% seen once; the top ten hold approximately 28%. The sample in question was PBMCs, mostly from graft donor cells, obtained 360 days after TCRalphabeta/CD19-depleted stem cell transplant. The receptors originated from a boy under three years old who had a stem cell transplant for Wiskott-Aldrich syndrome, so the T cells may come from the graft donor.

The CDR3 DNA follows: TGCGCCAGCAGCTTGTCTGGACAGCGGGTCACCGGGGAGCTGTTTTTT. Its protein is CASSLSGQRVTGELFF. The chain uses TRBV5-1 and TRBJ2-2, with D perhaps being TRBD1 or TRBD2 (6 bases each). V was pared by 1 base and J by 4 bases, with 14 bases between. The germline gives CDR1 SGHRS, CDR2 YFSETQ. This CDR3 comprises 16 residues.

The chain couples TRBV4-2 to TRBJ2-1, with 7 bases identical to TRBD2. After removal of 4 bases from V and 4 bases from J, the junction contained 28 bases not matched to a gene. CDR1 and CDR2 (germline): LGHNA, YNFKEQ. The CDR3 is made up of 22 amino acids. CDR3 sequence (DNA): TGTGCCAGCAGCCCCCGATGGCGGGCTAGCGGAGTGGGTTGGGGTTTTTACAATGAGCAGTTCTTC. As protein: CASSPRWRASGVGWGFYNEQFF.

This clonotype was found a few times. The chain links TRBV5-1 to TRBJ2-5; 7 bases are a match to TRBD2. J lost 2 bases, V lost 0 bases, and 10 bases had no gene match. Germline loops: CDR1 SGHRS, CDR2 YFSETQ. CDR3 length: 17 amino acids. CDR3 sequence (DNA): TGCGCCAGCAGCTTGGCCAAGGCGGGACTAAAGCAAGAGACCCAGTACTTC. Translating it yields CASSLAKAGLKQETQYF.

This clonotype was picked up a small number of times. V usage is TRBV7-8 and J usage is TRBJ2-7; 14 bases align to TRBD2. V gave up 2 bases and J gave up 0 bases; unmatched junction bases: 6. This CDR3 has 18 residues. Germline CDR1 reads SGHVS; CDR2 reads FQNEAQ. CDR3 sequence reads: CASSLPGLAGVSSYEQYF. DNA of the CDR3: TGTGCCAGCAGCTTACCGGGACTAGCGGGAGTCAGCTCCTACGAGCAGTACTTC.

This clonotype was seen a handful of times. The chain is built from TRBV18 and TRBJ1-2, with D possibly TRBD1 on 6 matching bases. CDR3 size: 14 residues. Germline values: CDR1 KGHSH, CDR2 LQKENI. The V and J ends lost 4 bases and 4 bases respectively, with 13 bases between them. The CDR3 coding sequence is TGTGCCAGCTCACAGAACAGGGTCGGCTATGGCTACACCTTC. Its protein product is CASSQNRVGYGYTF.

The gene calls are TRBV12-3 or TRBV12-4 and TRBJ2-4, with D perhaps TRBD2 (5 bases). The CDR3 consists of 16 residues. V was clipped by 2 bases and J by 0 bases, with 11 bases between them. The CDR3 DNA is TGTGCCAGCAGTTTAAAGCTAGCAGTAGCCAAAAACATTCAGTACTTC. Translating gives CASSLKLAVAKNIQYF.

The chain combines TRBV5-6 with TRBJ2-1; D may match TRBD1 or TRBD2 (5 bases each). Germline-derived CDR1 and CDR2 are SGHDT and YYEEEE. This CDR3 is built from 13 residues. The V gene lost 4 bases and the J gene lost 9 bases, with 14 bases spanning the gap. CDR3 nucleotides: TGTGCCAGCAGCCTGAGGGACGTCACTGAGCAGTTCTTC. Its translation: CASSLRDVTEQFF.

The chain is built from TRBV3-1 and TRBJ2-2; 8 positions match TRBD1. The junction had 4 bases not matched to a gene; V was cut back by 2 bases and J by 5 bases. The CDR3 extends over 15 amino acids. CDR1 is LGHDT and CDR2 is YNNKEL in the germline V gene (reference sequence). The CDR3 region is CASSQTTGGTGELFF. The CDR3 bases are TGTGCCAGCAGCCAAACCACAGGGGGAACCGGGGAGCTGTTTTTT.

This clonotype was detected a few times. The rearrangement uses TRBV4-3 and TRBJ2-7, with no clear D. Per germline, CDR1 LGHNA and CDR2 YSLEER. Trimming stripped 5 bases from V and 3 bases from J, with 23 bases between. The CDR3 is made up of 17 amino acids. CDR3 residues: CASSFDRSRDSFYEQYF. Here the CDR3 DNA reads TGCGCCAGCAGCTTCGACCGCAGCCGCGACTCTTTCTACGAGCAGTACTTC.

This clonotype was counted only a few times. The J gene is TRBJ2-7, the V gene TRBV6-6; 8 positions match TRBD1. V was clipped by 6 bases and J by 6 bases; unmatched bases: 7. The CDR3 runs to 13 residues. Germline V gives CDR1 MNHNY, CDR2 SVGAGI (reference sequence). CDR3 residues: CASRNTGGFEQYF. CDR3 DNA: TGTGCCAGCAGAAACACAGGGGGATTCGAGCAGTACTTC.

The chain uses TRBV2 and TRBJ2-6; unclear D gene. The CDR3 spans 14 residues. The germline V gene has CDR1 SNHLY and CDR2 FYNNEI. Trimming removed 2 bases at V and 2 bases at J, with 4 bases between. CDR3 sequence reads: CASSESTGANVLTF. DNA of the CDR3: TGTGCCAGCAGTGAATCTACTGGGGCCAACGTCCTGACTTTC.

This rearrangement joins TRBV9 to TRBJ2-5, with 10 bases fitting TRBD2. Germline V gene sequence: CDR1 SGDLS, CDR2 YYNGEE. The CDR3 totals 18 residues. Germline trimming cut 1 base from V and 6 bases from J; bases unmatched to any gene: 15. The DNA of the CDR3 is TGTGCCAGCAGCGTACCCCGGCCCGCTAGCGGGAGTCTGAAGACCCAGTACTTC. Residues: CASSVPRPASGSLKTQYF.

This chain connects TRBV28 to TRBJ2-7; D call uncertain. The CDR3 is made up of 16 amino acids. Germline V gene lookup returns CDR1 MDHEN and CDR2 SYDVKM. The V and J ends lost 7 bases and 3 bases respectively, with 22 bases between them. This CDR3 is CASTRGGGPIVYEQYF. CDR3 sequence (DNA): TGTGCCAGCACTAGAGGCGGTGGACCGATAGTCTACGAGCAGTACTTC.

The chain uses TRBV6-5 and TRBJ2-2; 9 nucleotides line up with TRBD2. The CDR3 sequence is 15 residues long. CDR1 and CDR2 (germline): MNHEY, SVGAGI. The J segment lost 4 bases and the V segment lost 11 bases, leaving 11 bases of the junction unmatched. CDR3 coding DNA: TGTGCCGTACGTAGAGCGGGGGGCCTCACCGGGGAGCTGTTTTTT. Its protein product is CAVRRAGGLTGELFF.

This sequence joins TRBV6-5 and TRBJ2-2, with D unclear. The CDR3 has 12 residues. The germline CDR1 and CDR2 sequences are MNHEY and SVGAGI. Trimming cost V 5 bases and J 3 bases, with 4 bases left between them. The CDR3, as DNA: TGTGCCAGCAGTCACCACACCGGGGAGCTGTTTTTT. This codes for CASSHHTGELFF.

This chain connects TRBV20-1 to TRBJ1-2; D gene uncertain. CDR3 size: 12 residues. Per germline, CDR1 DFQATT and CDR2 SNEGSKA (reference sequence). The V and J ends lost 6 bases and 3 bases respectively, with 11 bases between them. CDR3 in amino acids: CSAGRKDYGYTF. The DNA of the CDR3 is TGCAGTGCCGGGAGAAAGGACTATGGCTACACCTTC.

This clonotype was counted between two and nine times. V and J are TRBV6-5 and TRBJ2-7; D unclear. This CDR3 contains 12 residues. The germline V gene encodes CDR1 MNHEY and CDR2 SVGAGI. The V end lost 2 bases, the J end lost 6 bases, and 8 bases lay between the germline ends. In nucleotides, the CDR3 is TGTGCCAGCAGTTACGGGGTGGGCGAGCAGTACTTC. Amino acids: CASSYGVGEQYF.

This clonotype was counted ten times or more. The rearrangement uses TRBV10-3 and TRBJ2-7; D not certain. The CDR3 covers 12 residues. The germline V gene has CDR1 ENHRY and CDR2 SYGVKD. Trimming shortened V by 10 bases and J by 7 bases, and 17 bases separated the two germline ends. In nucleotides, the CDR3 is TGTGCCACCAAGAATGCGGTGGGGGAGCAGTACTTC. Protein product: CATKNAVGEQYF.

The J gene is TRBJ2-1, the V gene TRBV20-1; D perhaps matches TRBD2 (6 bases). V lost 5 bases and J lost 0, with 20 bases in between. The germline V gene has CDR1 DFQATT and CDR2 SNEGSKA (reference sequence). The CDR3 contains 17 residues. Here the CDR3 DNA reads TGCAGTGCTCTGGGCGGGTACCGGGACTCCTCCTACAATGAGCAGTTCTTC. This sequence encodes CSALGGYRDSSYNEQFF.

The chain links TRBV5-1 to TRBJ2-1, with TRBD1 identical over 8 bases. The CDR3 runs 15 residues. Germline V gene data show CDR1 as SGHRS and CDR2 as YFSETQ. Unmatched junction bases numbered 7, after V lost 3 bases and J lost 5 bases. Here the CDR3 reads CASSSHRGANNEQFF. The CDR3 DNA sequence: TGCGCCAGCAGCTCTCACAGGGGGGCAAACAATGAGCAGTTCTTC. Full variable domain (rest looked up from reference TRBV5-1 and TRBJ2-1): KAGVTQTPRYLIKTRGQQVTLSCSPISGHRSVSWYQQTPGQGLQFLFEYFSETQRNKGNFPGRFSGRQFSNSRSEMNVSTLELGDSALYLCASSSHRGANNEQFFGPGTRLTVL.